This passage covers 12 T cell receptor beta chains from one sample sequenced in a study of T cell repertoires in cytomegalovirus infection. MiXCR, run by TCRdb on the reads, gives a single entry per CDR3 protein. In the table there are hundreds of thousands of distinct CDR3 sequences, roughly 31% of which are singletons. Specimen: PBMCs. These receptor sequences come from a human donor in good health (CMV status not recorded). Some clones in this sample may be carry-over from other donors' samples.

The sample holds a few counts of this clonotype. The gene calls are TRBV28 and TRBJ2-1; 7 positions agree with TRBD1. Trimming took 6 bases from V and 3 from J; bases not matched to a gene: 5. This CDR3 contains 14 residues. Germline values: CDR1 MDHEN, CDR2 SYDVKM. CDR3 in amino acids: CASRLQGNYNEQFF. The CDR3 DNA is TGTGCCAGCAGGCTACAGGGGAACTACAATGAGCAGTTCTTC. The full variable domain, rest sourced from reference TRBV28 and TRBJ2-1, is DVKVTQSSRYLVKRTGEKVFLECVQDMDHENMFWYRQDPGLGLRLIYFSYDVKMKEKGDIPEGYSVSREKKERFSLILESASTNQTSMYLCASRLQGNYNEQFFGPGTRLTVL.

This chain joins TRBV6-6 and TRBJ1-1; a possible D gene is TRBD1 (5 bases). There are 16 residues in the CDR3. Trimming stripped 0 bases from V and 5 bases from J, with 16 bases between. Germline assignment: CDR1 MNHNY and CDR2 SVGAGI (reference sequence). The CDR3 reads CASSYSGGVSRTEAFF. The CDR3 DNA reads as TGTGCCAGCAGTTACTCCGGGGGAGTAAGTAGGACTGAAGCTTTCTTT.

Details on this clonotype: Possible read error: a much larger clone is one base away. Here the CDR3 DNA reads TGTGCCAGCCGGACAGCTAACTATTGCTACACCTTC. Translation: CASRTANYCYTF. The chain combines TRBV7-2 with TRBJ1-2; perhaps TRBD1 as D (6 bases). The length of the CDR3 is 12 residues. Germline V gene data show CDR1 as SGHTA and CDR2 as FQGNSA. Drawing the rest from reference TRBV7-2 and TRBJ1-2, the complete variable domain is GAGVSQSPSNKVTEKGKDVELRCDPISGHTALYWYRQSLGQGLEFLIYFQGNSAPDKSGLPSDRFSAERTGGSVSTLTIQRTQQEDSAVYLCASRTANYCYTFGSGTRLTVV.

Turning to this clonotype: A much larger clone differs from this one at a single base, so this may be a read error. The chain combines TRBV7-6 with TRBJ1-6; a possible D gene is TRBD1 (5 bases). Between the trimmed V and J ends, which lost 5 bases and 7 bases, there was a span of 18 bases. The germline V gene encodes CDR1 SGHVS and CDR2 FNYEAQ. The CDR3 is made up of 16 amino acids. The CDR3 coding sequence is TGTGCCAGCAGCCGAGGTCCCGGACATGGGAATTCACCCCTCCACTTT. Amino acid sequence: CASSRGPGHGNSPLHF. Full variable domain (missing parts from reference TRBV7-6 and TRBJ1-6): GAGVSQSPRYKVTKRGQDVALRCDPISGHVSLYWYRQALGQGPEFLTYFNYEAQQDKSGLPNDRFSAERPEGSISTLTIQRTEQRDSAMYRCASSRGPGHGNSPLHFGNGTRLTVT.

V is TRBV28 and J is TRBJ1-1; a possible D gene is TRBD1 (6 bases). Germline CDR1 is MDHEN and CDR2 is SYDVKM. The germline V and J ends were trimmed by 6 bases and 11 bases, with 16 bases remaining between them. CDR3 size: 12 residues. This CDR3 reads CASRLLQGVAFF. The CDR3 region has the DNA TGTGCCAGCAGGCTCCTACAGGGAGTTGCTTTCTTT.

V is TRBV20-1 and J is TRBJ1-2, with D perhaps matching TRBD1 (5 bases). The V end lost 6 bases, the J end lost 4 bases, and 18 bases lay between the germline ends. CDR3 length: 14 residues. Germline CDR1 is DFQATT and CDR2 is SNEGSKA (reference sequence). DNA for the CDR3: TGCAGTGCCAACAAGCCCCGGGACCCCTATGGCTACACCTTC. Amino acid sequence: CSANKPRDPYGYTF.

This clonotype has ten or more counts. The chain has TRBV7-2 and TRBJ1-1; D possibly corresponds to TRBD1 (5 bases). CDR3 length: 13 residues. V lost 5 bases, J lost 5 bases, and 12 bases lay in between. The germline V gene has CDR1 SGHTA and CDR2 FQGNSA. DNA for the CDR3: TGTGCCAGCAGCGCCGGGACCTCAACTGAAGCTTTCTTT. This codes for CASSAGTSTEAFF.

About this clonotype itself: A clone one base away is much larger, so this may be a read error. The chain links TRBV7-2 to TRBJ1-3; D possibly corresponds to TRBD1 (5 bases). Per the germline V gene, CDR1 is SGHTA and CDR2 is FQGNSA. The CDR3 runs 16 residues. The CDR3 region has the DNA TGTGCCAGCAGTCCGGAGCCAGGAGGGGCTGGAAACACCATAGATTTT. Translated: CASSPEPGGAGNTIDF.

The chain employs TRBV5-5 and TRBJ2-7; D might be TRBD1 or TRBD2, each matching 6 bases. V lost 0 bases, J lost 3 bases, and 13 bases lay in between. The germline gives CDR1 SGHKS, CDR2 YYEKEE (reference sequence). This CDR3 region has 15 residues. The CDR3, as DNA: TGTGCCAGCAGCTTGGGGACAGTAGCGGTCTACGAGCAGTACTTC. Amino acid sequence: CASSLGTVAVYEQYF.

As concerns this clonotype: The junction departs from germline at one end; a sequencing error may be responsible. The DNA for the CDR3 is TGTGCCCGCAGACGGGGCATAAATCAGCCCCAGCATTTT. Residues: CARRRGINQPQHF. V gene TRBV6-2 or TRBV6-3 combines with J gene TRBJ1-5; D perhaps matches TRBD1 (5 bases). Germline V gene data show CDR1 as MNHEY and CDR2 as SVGEGT. The CDR3 has 13 residues.

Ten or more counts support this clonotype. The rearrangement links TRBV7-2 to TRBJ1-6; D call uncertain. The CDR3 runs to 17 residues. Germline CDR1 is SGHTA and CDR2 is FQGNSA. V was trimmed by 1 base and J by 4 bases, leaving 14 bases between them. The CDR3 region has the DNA TGTGCCAGCAGCTTAGAAAGCAGTCCTGTTTATAATTCACCCCTCCACTTT. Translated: CASSLESSPVYNSPLHF.

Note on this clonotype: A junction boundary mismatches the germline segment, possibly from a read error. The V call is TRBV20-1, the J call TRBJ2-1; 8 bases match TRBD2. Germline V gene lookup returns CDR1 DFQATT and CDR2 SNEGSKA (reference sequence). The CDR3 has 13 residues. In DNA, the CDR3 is TGCAGTGCTAGAGATCTAAAACGGGGGGGCGGTCTCTTC. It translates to CSARDLKRGGGLF.